This TCR beta chain emerged from a study of T-cell memory formation after mild COVID-19. On the study more broadly: TCR clusters were largely donor specific.

Only a few counts were recorded for this clonotype. The target antigen is unknown. TCRdb fed the 5' RACE reads into MiXCR, producing one record per CDR3 protein. Of 450,000 to 650,000 distinct CDR3 sequences listed, about 20% are singletons. Findings of the study overall: The authors did not confirm SARS-CoV-2 specificity of second-wave clones peaking day 37. Certain responding clones were present in pre-infection memory, suggesting participation of cross-reactive memory. Clones that got smaller from day 15 to 85 had even CD4/CD8, while clones growing later tipped toward CD4+.

The length of the CDR3 is 15 residues. Trimming pared 2 bases from V and 0 bases from J, leaving 10 bases between. Looked up from germline, CDR1 is MNHEY and CDR2 is SVGAGI. This clonotype was obtained from an adult woman who had mild COVID-19 (a few samples of this study predate the infection). Cell type and time point are not known. Sample: PBMCs or a T cell subset sorted from them (not recorded which). This chain connects TRBV6-5 to TRBJ1-1; the D gene is possibly TRBD1 (6 bases). The CDR3 region is CASSYAGQMNTEAFF. CDR3 sequence (DNA): TGTGCCAGCAGTTACGCAGGACAGATGAACACTGAAGCTTTCTTT.